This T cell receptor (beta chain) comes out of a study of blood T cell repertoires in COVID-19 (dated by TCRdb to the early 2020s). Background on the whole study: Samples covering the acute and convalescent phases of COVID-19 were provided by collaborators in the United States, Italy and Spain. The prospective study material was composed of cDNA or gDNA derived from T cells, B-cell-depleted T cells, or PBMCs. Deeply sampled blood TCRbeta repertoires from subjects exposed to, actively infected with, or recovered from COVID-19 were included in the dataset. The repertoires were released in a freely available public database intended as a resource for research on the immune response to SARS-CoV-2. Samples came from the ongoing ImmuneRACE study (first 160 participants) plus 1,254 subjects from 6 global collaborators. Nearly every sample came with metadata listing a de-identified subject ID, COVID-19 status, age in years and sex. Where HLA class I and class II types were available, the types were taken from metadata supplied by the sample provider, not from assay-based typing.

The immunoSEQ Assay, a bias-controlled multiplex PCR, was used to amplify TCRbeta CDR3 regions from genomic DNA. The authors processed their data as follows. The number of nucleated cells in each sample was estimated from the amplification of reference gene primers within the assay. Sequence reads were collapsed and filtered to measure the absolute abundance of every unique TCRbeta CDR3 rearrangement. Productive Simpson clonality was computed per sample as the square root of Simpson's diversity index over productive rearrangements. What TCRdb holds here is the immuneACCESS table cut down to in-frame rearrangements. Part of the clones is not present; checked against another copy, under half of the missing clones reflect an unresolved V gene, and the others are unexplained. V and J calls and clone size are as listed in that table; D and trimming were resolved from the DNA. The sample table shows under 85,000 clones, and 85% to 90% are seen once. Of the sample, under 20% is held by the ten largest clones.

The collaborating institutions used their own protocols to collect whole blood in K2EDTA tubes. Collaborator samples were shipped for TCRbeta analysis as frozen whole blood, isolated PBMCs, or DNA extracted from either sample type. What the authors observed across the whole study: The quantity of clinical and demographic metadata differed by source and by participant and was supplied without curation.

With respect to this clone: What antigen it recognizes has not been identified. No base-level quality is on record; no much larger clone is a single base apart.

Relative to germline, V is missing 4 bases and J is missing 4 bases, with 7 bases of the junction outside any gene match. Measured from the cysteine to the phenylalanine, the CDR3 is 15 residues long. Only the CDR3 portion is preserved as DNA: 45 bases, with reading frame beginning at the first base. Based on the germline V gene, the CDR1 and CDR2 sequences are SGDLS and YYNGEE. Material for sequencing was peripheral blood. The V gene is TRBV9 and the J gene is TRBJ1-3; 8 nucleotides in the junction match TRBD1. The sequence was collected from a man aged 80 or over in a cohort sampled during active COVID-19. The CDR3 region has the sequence CASSPRTGQGNTIYF. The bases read TGTGCCAGCAGCCCTCGGACAGGGCAAGGAAACACCATATATTTT. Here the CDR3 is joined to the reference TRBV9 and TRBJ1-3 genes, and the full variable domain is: DSGVTQTPKHLITATGQRVTLRCSPRSGDLSVYWYQQSLDQGLQFLIQYYNGEERAKGNILERFSAQQFPDLHSELNLSSLELGDSALYFCASSPRTGQGNTIYFGEGSWLTVV.